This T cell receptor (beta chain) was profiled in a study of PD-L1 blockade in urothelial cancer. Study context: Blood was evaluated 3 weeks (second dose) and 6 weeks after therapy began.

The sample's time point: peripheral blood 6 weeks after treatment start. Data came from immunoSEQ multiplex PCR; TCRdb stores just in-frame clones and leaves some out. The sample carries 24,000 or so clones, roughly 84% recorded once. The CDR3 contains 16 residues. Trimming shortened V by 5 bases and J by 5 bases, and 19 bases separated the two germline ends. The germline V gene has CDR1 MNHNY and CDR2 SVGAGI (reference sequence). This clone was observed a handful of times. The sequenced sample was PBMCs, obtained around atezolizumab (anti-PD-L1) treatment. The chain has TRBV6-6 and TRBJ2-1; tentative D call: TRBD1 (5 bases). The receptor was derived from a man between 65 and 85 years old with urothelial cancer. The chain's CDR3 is CASSGPLTDPNNEQFF. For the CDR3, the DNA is TGTGCCAGCAGTGGACCACTGACAGACCCTAACAATGAGCAGTTCTTC.